A single sample gave rise to the 14 T cell receptor beta chains below, sequenced in a study of cytomegalovirus exposure and HLA in healthy donors. This PCR relied on a set of 60 Vbeta primers and 13 Jbeta primers. TCRdb's copy holds only in-frame clones and misses some; the assay was immunoSEQ multiplex PCR. In the table there are over 150,000 clones, roughly nine tenths of which are singletons. The sequenced sample consisted of PBMCs. The receptors shown here come from a woman in her 30s in good health and CMV-seronegative.

The V gene is TRBV6-6, the J gene TRBJ2-2; maybe TRBD1 (7 bases). Looked up from germline, CDR1 is MNHNY and CDR2 is SVGAGI (reference sequence). The CDR3 spans 15 residues. Trimming shortened V by 5 bases and J by 7 bases, and 17 bases separated the two germline ends. The CDR3 sequence: CASSPGGSHGGELFF. CDR3 DNA sequence: TGTGCCAGCAGTCCAGGGGGGTCCCACGGCGGGGAGCTGTTTTTT.

This clone occurred once. This chain links TRBV10-1 with TRBJ2-7; TRBD1 aligns across 11 bases. CDR3 length: 16 residues. The germline V gene encodes CDR1 WNHNN and CDR2 SYGVQD (reference sequence). V was clipped by 3 bases and J by 3 bases; unmatched bases: 7. CDR3 bases: TGCGCCAGCAGTGATTCCCCCGGGACAGGGGGCTACGAGCAGTACTTC. This sequence encodes CASSDSPGTGGYEQYF.

The chain links TRBV6-5 to TRBJ1-3, with D uncertain. CDR3 length: 14 amino acids. With 2 bases removed from V and 1 base from J, the gap between germline ends came to 6 bases. Germline CDR1 and CDR2: MNHEY and SVGAGI. CDR3 sequence (DNA): TGTGCCAGCAGTTACAGCCCTTCTGGAAACACCATATATTTT. It codes for CASSYSPSGNTIYF.

The CDR3 reads CASSEEGSGGYTDTQYF. CDR3 bases: TGTGCCAGCAGTGAAGAAGGTAGCGGGGGGTACACAGATACGCAGTATTTT. The chain joins TRBV2 to TRBJ2-3, with TRBD2 identical over 10 bases. The V gene's germline CDR1 is SNHLY and CDR2 FYNNEI. Trimming at V came to 1 base and at J to 2 bases, leaving 6 bases not matched to a gene. The CDR3 contains 17 residues.

This rearrangement joins TRBV19 to TRBJ1-2; 10 bases map to TRBD1. V trimming: 5 bases; J trimming: 8 bases; junction bases outside the gene matches: 14. The germline CDR1 and CDR2 sequences are LNHDA and SQIVND (reference sequence). The CDR3 spans 16 residues. The CDR3 DNA reads TGTGCCAGTAGTGGGGACAGGGGTTATGGGATCGTCGGCTACACCTTC. It translates to CASSGDRGYGIVGYTF.

V usage is TRBV28 and J usage is TRBJ1-5, with D perhaps TRBD1 (5 bases). Between the trimmed V and J ends, which lost 9 bases and 1 base, there was a span of 19 bases. Germline-derived CDR1 and CDR2 are MDHEN and SYDVKM. The length of the CDR3 is 16 residues. This chain's CDR3 is CASTPGQTPSNQPQHF. The CDR3 DNA is TGTGCCAGTACCCCAGGACAAACTCCGAGCAATCAGCCCCAGCATTTT. The complete variable domain, with remaining parts taken from reference TRBV28 and TRBJ1-5, reads DVKVTQSSRYLVKRTGEKVFLECVQDMDHENMFWYRQDPGLGLRLIYFSYDVKMKEKGDIPEGYSVSREKKERFSLILESASTNQTSMYLCASTPGQTPSNQPQHFGDGTRLSIL.

The rearrangement links TRBV9 to TRBJ2-1; 9 nucleotides align to TRBD1. V lost 0 bases to trimming and J lost 4 bases; unmatched junction nucleotides: 5. CDR1 is SGDLS, CDR2 YYNGEE, per germline. The CDR3 has 16 amino acids. The CDR3 sequence is CASSVDVGTGYNEQFF. The CDR3 nucleotides are TGTGCCAGCAGCGTAGATGTAGGGACAGGGTACAATGAGCAGTTCTTC.

This chain joins TRBV23-1 and TRBJ1-5, with D perhaps TRBD1 (5 bases). TRBV23-1 is sorted into the ORF group, with uncertain function. V dropped 3 bases and J dropped 8 bases, with 20 bases sitting between them. The CDR3 has 16 amino acids. The chain's CDR3 is CASSHRGTGSIEPQHF. CDR3 nucleotide sequence: TGCGCCAGCAGTCATCGGGGGACGGGGTCGATCGAGCCCCAGCATTTT.

CDR3 DNA: TGCGCCAGCAGTCACAGGGGCCCCACAGATACGCAGTATTTT. This sequence encodes CASSHRGPTDTQYF. The chain joins TRBV10-1 to TRBJ2-3; 7 nucleotides agree with TRBD1. CDR1 and CDR2 (germline): WNHNN, SYGVQD (reference sequence). Losses at the gene ends were 5 bases for V and 2 bases for J; bases not matched to a gene: 4. CDR3 length: 14 residues.

The CDR3, as DNA: TGCGCCAGCAGTGAAGGAAGCGGGGGGGGATATGAGCAGTTCTTC. This gives the protein CASSEGSGGGYEQFF. The chain employs TRBV10-1 and TRBJ2-1; 10 bases map to TRBD2. The CDR3 contains 15 residues. The V segment lost 3 bases and the J segment 8 bases; nucleotides outside the gene matches: 7. The germline gives CDR1 WNHNN, CDR2 SYGVQD (reference sequence).

The gene calls are TRBV10-1 and TRBJ1-1, with TRBD1 as a possible D gene (5 bases). The ends were cut back, 4 bases at V and 5 bases at J, with 8 bases in the middle. Germline V lookup: CDR1 WNHNN, CDR2 SYGVQD (reference sequence). The CDR3 runs 12 residues. This chain's CDR3 is CASSGRGTEAFF. The CDR3 region has the DNA TGCGCCAGCAGTGGTAGGGGAACTGAAGCTTTCTTT.

The chain recombines TRBV2 with TRBJ1-4; a possible D gene is TRBD1 (5 bases). Trimming shortened V by 8 bases and J by 8 bases, and 18 bases separated the two germline ends. Germline V gives CDR1 SNHLY, CDR2 FYNNEI. The CDR3 spans 14 residues. The CDR3 nucleotides read TGTGCCAGCTCCCCACGGGGGGGTAGGGAAAAACTGTTTTTT. This translates into CASSPRGGREKLFF. The entire variable domain, with the rest obtained from reference TRBV2 and TRBJ1-4, is as follows: EPEVTQTPSHQVTQMGQEVILRCVPISNHLYFYWYRQILGQKVEFLVSFYNNEISEKSEIFDDQFSVERPDGSNFTLKIRSTKLEDSAMYFCASSPRGGREKLFFGSGTQLSVL.

The rearrangement links TRBV5-1 to TRBJ2-1; the match to TRBD2 covers 8 bases. This CDR3 comprises 18 residues. V was clipped by 2 bases and J by 5 bases; unmatched bases: 15. Germline-derived CDR1 and CDR2 are SGHRS and YFSETQ. The CDR3 coding sequence is TGCGCCAGCAGCTTAGCGGGAGTCCCTCGTGGGAGACACAATGAGCAGTTCTTC. Translating gives CASSLAGVPRGRHNEQFF.

The chain links TRBV5-6 to TRBJ2-3; D is possibly TRBD2 (5 bases). The V gene's germline CDR1 is SGHDT and CDR2 YYEEEE. The CDR3 has 15 residues. V was pared by 0 bases and J by 5 bases, with 13 bases between. The CDR3 DNA is TGTGCCAGCAGCTTGGGGCCGCGGGCGGGAGATACGCAGTATTTT. Its protein product is CASSLGPRAGDTQYF.